This TCR beta chain is drawn from a study of T cell responses to AZD1222 COVID-19 vaccine. Sequencing used immunoSEQ multiplex PCR; TCRdb keeps in-frame clones, though not all of them. Of 200,000 or so clones listed, around nine tenths are singletons. The receptor was derived from an adult in good health. The sample in question was peripheral blood, obtained on day 0 of AZD1222 vaccination.

The CDR3 DNA follows: TGTGCCAGCAGCTTAGGCCCCCGAGAGGGCGAGCAGTACTTC. Its protein is CASSLGPREGEQYF. The chain is built from TRBV7-6 and TRBJ2-7; TRBD2 might be the D (5 bases). The CDR3 is 14 amino acids. V lost 1 base to trimming and J lost 6 bases, with 13 bases between them. Germline V gene data show CDR1 as SGHVS and CDR2 as FNYEAQ.